This entry lists 26 T cell receptor beta chains sequenced from one sample in a study of beta chain features in type 1 diabetes. Reverse transcribing all isolated RNA meant expressed TCRB transcripts were sequenced. Only in-frame clones appear in the TCRdb table, and some are missing; sequencing was by immunoSEQ multiplex PCR. The sample contains 160,000 or so clones, less than 9.5% of which appear only once. Sequencing used central memory CD4+ T cells from blood. Every receptor here comes from a woman younger than 35 in good health.

CDR3 DNA sequence: TGTGCCAGCAGCAAGATGGGGCTAGCGGGGGCCTTAGCCAATGAGCAGTTCTTC. It yields the protein CASSKMGLAGALANEQFF. The chain combines TRBV11-2 with TRBJ2-1; 10 nucleotides match TRBD2. The CDR3 extends over 18 amino acids. Germline V gene sequence: CDR1 SGHAT, CDR2 FQNNGV. The trim removed 5 bases at V and 6 bases at J, leaving 16 bases unmatched.

This clone was seen repeatedly, ten times or more. The V and J genes are TRBV2 and TRBJ2-4, with 10 bases fitting TRBD2. V was clipped by 6 bases and J by 6 bases; unmatched bases: 8. The CDR3 totals 15 residues. Germline V CDR1 and CDR2: SNHLY, FYNNEI. The CDR3, as DNA: TGTGCCAGCAGACCTAAGCGGGAGGGCCTAAACATTCAGTACTTC. Its protein product is CASRPKREGLNIQYF.

The sample holds a few counts of this clone. This sequence joins TRBV18 and TRBJ2-1, with TRBD2 matching over 10 bases. The germline V gene has CDR1 KGHSH and CDR2 LQKENI. V shed 2 bases, J shed 8 bases, and the junction held 6 bases outside the gene matches. The CDR3 has 15 amino acids. CDR3 DNA sequence: TGTGCCAGCTCACCATCTAGCGGGAGTAGCGATGAGCAGTTCTTC. Translated: CASSPSSGSSDEQFF.

The chain carries TRBV9 and TRBJ2-1; 8 bases line up with TRBD2. Trimming at V came to 0 bases and at J to 2 bases, leaving 1 base not matched to a gene. The CDR3 is made up of 15 amino acids. Germline V gene sequence: CDR1 SGDLS, CDR2 YYNGEE. The CDR3 DNA is TGTGCCAGCAGCGTAGGCGGGGGGACCTACAATGAGCAGTTCTTC. The encoded protein is CASSVGGGTYNEQFF.

This clone has a handful of counts. The V and J genes are TRBV23-1 and TRBJ2-2; maybe TRBD1 (5 bases). TRBV23-1 falls under the ORF class, with uncertain function. This CDR3 is built from 14 residues. Between the trimmed V and J ends, which lost 3 bases and 6 bases, there was a span of 11 bases. CDR3 coding DNA: TGCGCCAGCAGTCAGGGCAGGGTGCCCGGGGAGCTGTTTTTT. This translates into CASSQGRVPGELFF.

The sample holds a few counts of this clone. The J gene is TRBJ1-5, the V gene TRBV11-3; tentative D call: TRBD1 (6 bases). This CDR3 contains 13 residues. Germline CDR1 reads SGHNT; CDR2 reads YENEEA. Deletions cut 1 base from V and 7 bases from J, with 8 bases between. CDR3 DNA sequence: TGTGCCAGCAGCTTAGGGACAGAACAGCCCCAGCATTTT. It specifies CASSLGTEQPQHF.

The genes are TRBV7-2 and TRBJ2-7, with 13 bases aligning to TRBD2. CDR1 is SGHTA, CDR2 FQGNSA, per germline. The V segment lost 6 bases and the J segment 6 bases; nucleotides outside the gene matches: 8. The CDR3 contains 15 residues. The CDR3 DNA reads as TGTGCCAGCAGGAGTCCGGGACTAGCGGGGTCCGAGCAGTACTTC. It codes for CASRSPGLAGSEQYF. Based on the CDR3 plus reference TRBV7-2 and TRBJ2-7, the full variable domain is GAGVSQSPSNKVTEKGKDVELRCDPISGHTALYWYRQSLGQGLEFLIYFQGNSAPDKSGLPSDRFSAERTGGSVSTLTIQRTQQEDSAVYLCASRSPGLAGSEQYFGPGTRLTVT.

This chain uses TRBV7-9 with TRBJ1-2; no definite D call. The V gene lost 6 bases and the J gene lost 5 bases, with 13 bases spanning the gap. The CDR3 covers 13 residues. Germline V gene lookup returns CDR1 SEHNR and CDR2 FQNEAQ (reference sequence). The chain's CDR3 is CASSSGRGYGYTF. The CDR3 nucleotides are TGTGCCAGCAGTTCCGGGCGAGGGTATGGCTACACCTTC.

The V and J genes are TRBV7-9 and TRBJ2-2; 8 bases fit TRBD2. Germline assignment: CDR1 SEHNR and CDR2 FQNEAQ (reference sequence). Germline trimming cut 4 bases from V and 6 bases from J; bases unmatched to any gene: 13. CDR3 length: 17 residues. CDR3 amino acids: CASSSPLAGHNAGELFF. The DNA of the CDR3 is TGTGCCAGCAGCTCTCCCTTAGCGGGGCATAACGCCGGGGAGCTGTTTTTT.

This chain joins TRBV14 and TRBJ1-2; TRBD1 matches at 7 bases. Germline CDR1 is SGHDN and CDR2 is FVKESK. The CDR3 has 14 amino acids. The V gene end was trimmed by 3 bases and the J gene end by 6 bases; junction bases not matched to a gene: 7. The CDR3, as DNA: TGTGCCAGCAGCCATTTACAGGGGACCCATGGCTACACCTTC. Its protein is CASSHLQGTHGYTF.

Only a few counts were recorded for this clone. The V call is TRBV30, the J call TRBJ2-7; maybe TRBD2 (6 bases). This CDR3 has 13 residues. Germline values: CDR1 GTSNPN, CDR2 SVGIG (reference sequence). V lost 2 bases to trimming and J lost 1 base, with 9 bases between them. CDR3 sequence: CAWSKGTSYEQYF. CDR3 in DNA: TGTGCCTGGAGTAAGGGGACTTCCTACGAGCAGTACTTC.

This clone appeared a few times. The DNA for the CDR3 is TGTGCCAGCAGCCCCGCCTTAACTAGCGGGAGTACAGATACGCAGTATTTT. Its translation is CASSPALTSGSTDTQYF. The chain carries TRBV5-8 and TRBJ2-3; 11 bases align to TRBD2. J was trimmed by 3 bases and V by 4 bases; bases with no gene match: 10. The CDR3 has 17 residues. Looked up from germline, CDR1 is SGHTS and CDR2 is YDEGEE. Based on the CDR3 plus reference TRBV5-8 and TRBJ2-3, the full variable domain is EAGVTQSPTHLIKTRGQQATLRCSPISGHTSVYWYQQALGLGLQFLLWYDEGEERNRGNFPPRFSGRQFPNYSSELNVNALELEDSALYLCASSPALTSGSTDTQYFGPGTRLTVL.

This clone was found a few times. The genes are TRBV4-1 and TRBJ1-5; D is possibly TRBD1 (5 bases). CDR3 length equals 18 residues. Per the germline V gene, CDR1 is MGHRA and CDR2 is YSYEKL. V dropped 0 bases and J dropped 0 bases, with 15 bases sitting between them. CDR3 sequence: CASSQDAQGGTSNQPQHF. In DNA form, the CDR3 reads TGCGCCAGCAGCCAAGATGCGCAGGGAGGGACTAGCAATCAGCCCCAGCATTTT.

The V and J genes are TRBV7-8 and TRBJ2-7, with 10 bases matching TRBD2. The V and J ends lost 3 bases and 1 base, in that order; junction bases with no gene match: 6. This CDR3 has 16 amino acids. Germline CDR1 SGHVS, CDR2 FQNEAQ. The CDR3: CASSFGSGGLSYEQYF. CDR3 nucleotide sequence: TGTGCCAGCAGCTTCGGTAGCGGGGGGTTATCCTACGAGCAGTACTTC.

This clone has a handful of counts. This chain joins TRBV27 and TRBJ2-5, with TRBD1 matching over 9 bases. CDR3 size: 15 residues. Trimming removed 0 bases from V and 5 bases from J; junction bases left unmatched: 4. The V gene's germline CDR1 is MNHEY and CDR2 SMNVEV (reference sequence). CDR3 sequence: CASSLSTGGGETQYF. The CDR3 DNA follows: TGTGCCAGCAGTTTATCGACAGGGGGGGGTGAGACCCAGTACTTC.

A few counts support this clone. This chain links TRBV5-1 with TRBJ1-1; 9 bases fit TRBD1. The CDR3 extends over 14 amino acids. With 4 bases clipped from V and 6 bases from J, the junction kept 7 bases outside the gene matches. The germline V gene encodes CDR1 SGHRS and CDR2 YFSETQ. The CDR3 region has the DNA TGCGCCAGCAGCCTACGGACAGGGGCACCTGAAGCTTTCTTT. Amino acid sequence: CASSLRTGAPEAFF.

CDR3 bases: TGTGCCAGCAGTTTATTCCGGGGGAGCGGCTATGGCTACACCTTC. This encodes CASSLFRGSGYGYTF. This chain uses TRBV27 with TRBJ1-2; a weak D match, TRBD1 (5 bases). The V gene's germline CDR1 is MNHEY and CDR2 SMNVEV (reference sequence). V lost 1 base and J lost 4, with 13 bases in between. The CDR3 has 15 amino acids.

The V and J genes are TRBV5-1 and TRBJ2-3; D possibly corresponds to TRBD1 (5 bases). CDR3 size: 15 residues. The germline CDR1 and CDR2 sequences are SGHRS and YFSETQ. The V and J ends lost 5 bases and 0 bases respectively, with 13 bases between them. The chain's CDR3 is CASRPTGASTDTQYF. The CDR3 nucleotides read TGCGCCAGCAGACCAACAGGAGCCAGCACAGATACGCAGTATTTT.

This clone was picked up a small number of times. The gene calls are TRBV6-6 and TRBJ1-1, with 10 bases aligning to TRBD1. V lost 6 bases, J lost 6 bases, and 10 bases stayed unmatched. Germline CDR1 and CDR2: MNHNY and SVGAGI (reference sequence). CDR3 length: 15 amino acids. For the CDR3, the DNA is TGTGCCAGCAGCTCAAGGGGACAGGGGACGGCTGAAGCTTTCTTT. Protein sequence: CASSSRGQGTAEAFF.

This clone was detected only a few times. This chain connects TRBV7-2 to TRBJ2-1; TRBD2 agrees at 8 bases. J was trimmed by 1 base and V by 5 bases; bases with no gene match: 10. The CDR3 is made up of 17 amino acids. The germline V gene encodes CDR1 SGHTA and CDR2 FQGNSA. The CDR3 loop reads CASSGGGVAGSYNEQFF. Here the CDR3 DNA reads TGTGCCAGCAGCGGGGGAGGGGTAGCGGGGTCCTACAATGAGCAGTTCTTC.

The CDR3, as DNA: TGTGCCAGCATGGCCCAAACAGGTGGAAACAATGAGCAGTTCTTC. Protein product: CASMAQTGGNNEQFF. The chain recombines TRBV28 with TRBJ2-1; possible D gene TRBD1, 5 bases. Germline values: CDR1 MDHEN, CDR2 SYDVKM. This CDR3 contains 15 residues. Between the trimmed V and J ends, which lost 7 bases and 5 bases, there was a span of 18 bases.

This clone was picked up a small number of times. The chain employs TRBV14 and TRBJ2-5; no reliable D call. Trimming shortened V by 6 bases and J by 8 bases, and 19 bases separated the two germline ends. The V gene's germline CDR1 is SGHDN and CDR2 FVKESK. This CDR3 has 14 residues. The CDR3 sequence: CASSPTSGSATQYF. In DNA form, the CDR3 reads TGTGCCAGCAGTCCAACGTCAGGTAGTGCAACCCAGTACTTC.

This clone came up a few times. This rearrangement joins TRBV20-1 to TRBJ1-1; D is perhaps TRBD1 (6 bases). This CDR3 region has 11 residues. CDR1 and CDR2 from the germline V gene are DFQATT and SNEGSKA (reference sequence). Trimming stripped 6 bases from V and 4 bases from J, with 9 bases between. This CDR3 is CSASRGTEAFF. In DNA, the CDR3 is TGCAGTGCAAGCAGGGGCACTGAAGCTTTCTTT.

V and J are TRBV5-1 and TRBJ2-1, with TRBD2 matching over 9 bases. Germline V gene data show CDR1 as SGHRS and CDR2 as YFSETQ. The CDR3 totals 15 residues. J was trimmed by 7 bases and V by 5 bases; bases with no gene match: 10. Here the CDR3 DNA reads TGCGCCAGCAGTTCTAGCGGGGCCTTAGGGAATGAGCAGTTCTTC. Amino acid sequence: CASSSSGALGNEQFF.

This chain uses TRBV11-2 with TRBJ1-2, with D tentatively TRBD1 (5 bases). Looked up from germline, CDR1 is SGHAT and CDR2 is FQNNGV. CDR3 length: 14 residues. Between the trimmed V and J ends, which lost 2 bases and 0 bases, there was a span of 7 bases. For the CDR3, the DNA is TGTGCCAGCAGCTTATCGGGGGCTAACTATGGCTACACCTTC. Translation gives CASSLSGANYGYTF.

The chain uses TRBV5-6 and TRBJ2-7, with D perhaps TRBD2 (6 bases). The CDR3 length is 16 residues. The germline gives CDR1 SGHDT, CDR2 YYEEEE. V was pared by 3 bases and J by 2 bases, with 18 bases between. DNA for the CDR3: TGTGCCAGCAGCTCGCCGGGACTGGAGACAGCCTACGAGCAGTACTTC. It translates to CASSSPGLETAYEQYF.